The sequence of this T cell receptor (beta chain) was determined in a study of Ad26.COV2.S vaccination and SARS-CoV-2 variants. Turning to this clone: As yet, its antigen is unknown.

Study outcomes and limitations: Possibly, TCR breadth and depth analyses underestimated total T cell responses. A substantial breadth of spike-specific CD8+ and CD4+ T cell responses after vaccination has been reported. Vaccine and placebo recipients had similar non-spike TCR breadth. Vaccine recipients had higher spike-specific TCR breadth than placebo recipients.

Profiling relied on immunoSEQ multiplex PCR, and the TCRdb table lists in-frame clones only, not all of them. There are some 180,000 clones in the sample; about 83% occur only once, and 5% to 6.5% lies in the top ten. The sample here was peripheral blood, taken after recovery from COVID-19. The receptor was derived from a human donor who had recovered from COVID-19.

In nucleotides, the CDR3 is TGTGCCAGCAGCTTAGGGGTAGCGGGGGCCTACGAGCAGTACTTC. It translates to CASSLGVAGAYEQYF. The V call is TRBV13, the J call TRBJ2-7; 9 bases fit TRBD2. CDR3 size: 15 residues. V shed 0 bases, J shed 2 bases, and the junction held 2 bases outside the gene matches. The V gene's germline CDR1 is PRHDT and CDR2 FYEKMQ (reference sequence). Together with reference TRBV13 and TRBJ2-7, the CDR3 gives the full variable domain: AAGVIQSPRHLIKEKRETATLKCYPIPRHDTVYWYQQGPGQDPQFLISFYEKMQSDKGSIPDRFSAQQFSDYHSELNMSSLELGDSALYFCASSLGVAGAYEQYFGPGTRLTVT.